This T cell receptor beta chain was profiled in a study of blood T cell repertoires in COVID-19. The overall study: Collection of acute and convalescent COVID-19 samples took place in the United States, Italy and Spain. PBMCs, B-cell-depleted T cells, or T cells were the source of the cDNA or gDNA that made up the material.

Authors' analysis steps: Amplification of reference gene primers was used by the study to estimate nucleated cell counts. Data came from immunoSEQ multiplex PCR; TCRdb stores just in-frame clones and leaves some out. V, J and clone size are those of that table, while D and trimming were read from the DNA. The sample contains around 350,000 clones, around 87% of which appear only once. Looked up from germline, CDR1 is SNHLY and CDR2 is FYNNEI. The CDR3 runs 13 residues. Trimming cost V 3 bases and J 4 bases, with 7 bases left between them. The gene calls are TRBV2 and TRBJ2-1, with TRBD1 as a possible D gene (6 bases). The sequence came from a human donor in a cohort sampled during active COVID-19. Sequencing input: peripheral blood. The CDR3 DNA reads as TGTGCCAGCAGTGACAGGGGTTACAATGAGCAGTTCTTC. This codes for CASSDRGYNEQFF.